The rows below give T cell receptor beta chains drawn from one sample of a study of control samples from healthy donors and cancer patients. The table came from immunoSEQ multiplex PCR; TCRdb's copy has only in-frame clones and leaves some out. The sample has about 130,000 clones; around 90% are singletons. The sequenced material came from blood. The origin of the receptors is a man aged 18-30 years in good health. The CDR3 runs from the conserved cysteine through the conserved F or W.

v_call: TRBV7-9
cdr3_aa: CASSVAGGTGANVLTF

v_call: TRBV10-2
cdr3_aa: CASSEEGDGYTF

v_call: TRBV5-1
cdr3_aa: CASSQDGDYGYTF

v_call: TRBV24-1
cdr3_aa: CATSDPRSSGEKLFF

v_call: TRBV4-1
cdr3_aa: CASSFSEDEKLFF

v_call: TRBV19
cdr3_aa: CASRLTSGGAPLDDTQYF

v_call: TRBV6-1
cdr3_aa: CASSESDVAYEQYF

v_call: TRBV11-2
cdr3_aa: CASSLAGTGGTEAFF

v_call: TRBV9
cdr3_aa: CASSSPAGQGVGTGELFF

v_call: TRBV24-1
cdr3_aa: CATSDVRDTRDEQFF

v_call: TRBV6-5
cdr3_aa: CASSYSIGPGETQYF

v_call: TRBV6-6
cdr3_aa: CASKMGGDGEQFF

v_call: TRBV5-1
cdr3_aa: CASSLSGAQLYNEQFF

v_call: TRBV29-1
cdr3_aa: CSAGTENQPQHF

v_call: TRBV4-1
cdr3_aa: CASSQEWSLSNQPQHF

v_call: TRBV5-1
cdr3_aa: CASSAGPTQETQYF

v_call: TRBV2
cdr3_aa: CASSAESAGHNSPLHF

v_call: TRBV28
cdr3_aa: CASSRTGGWYTEAFF

v_call: TRBV2
cdr3_aa: CASSGPSYEQYF

v_call: TRBV6-1
cdr3_aa: CASSEEYGTGNTDTQYF

v_call: TRBV2
cdr3_aa: CASRDRDRVRAFF

v_call: TRBV27
cdr3_aa: CASSQQGHEQFF

v_call: TRBV10-1
cdr3_aa: CASSEPSATNEKLFF

v_call: TRBV4-1
cdr3_aa: CASSHRAGALMDEQYF

v_call: TRBV6-5
cdr3_aa: CASSYSSVFSYNEQFF

v_call: TRBV4-1
cdr3_aa: CASSQAQEGYGYTF

v_call: TRBV2
cdr3_aa: CASVRGQGSYNEQFF

v_call: TRBV7-2
cdr3_aa: CASSSFGQGSLQQYF

v_call: TRBV5-4
cdr3_aa: CASSLVVDTDTQYF

v_call: TRBV3-1/TRBV3-2
cdr3_aa: CASSPFERFFGHMNTEAFF

v_call: TRBV7-6
cdr3_aa: CASSPNPTGLGYTF

v_call: TRBV14
cdr3_aa: CASSQVWSKGRITGDSPLHF

v_call: TRBV15
cdr3_aa: CATSRDRAGGYNEQFF

v_call: TRBV15
cdr3_aa: CATSPLLAGAVDTQYF

v_call: TRBV24-1
cdr3_aa: CATSDSSRDRGVYNEQFF

v_call: TRBV5-4
cdr3_aa: CASSKDRDYGYTF

v_call: TRBV3-1/TRBV3-2
cdr3_aa: CASSQDFAGRGAPGNTIYF

v_call: TRBV30
cdr3_aa: CAWGQGVTGNTIYF

v_call: TRBV11-2
cdr3_aa: CASSLEWGRRATEAFF

v_call: TRBV11-3
cdr3_aa: CASSLGEGLYNEQFF

v_call: TRBV30
cdr3_aa: CAWEGQGWAGNTIYF

v_call: TRBV29-1
cdr3_aa: CSVDAETLDNEQFF

v_call: TRBV9
cdr3_aa: CASSDGAGYSEKLFF

v_call: TRBV28
cdr3_aa: CASRGFGQPQHF

v_call: TRBV6-5
cdr3_aa: CAAHGASSGNTIYF

v_call: TRBV2
cdr3_aa: CASSWDRDNEQFF

v_call: TRBV9
cdr3_aa: CASSVDTGNEKLFF

v_call: TRBV11-3
cdr3_aa: CASSLEGLQQQETQYF

v_call: TRBV27
cdr3_aa: CASSPRQGSQPQHF

v_call: TRBV14
cdr3_aa: CASSPDNSVQHF

v_call: TRBV6-1
cdr3_aa: CASSDLTTGTGQEAFF